One and the same sample provided the 21 T cell receptor beta chains below, sequenced in a study of blood T cell repertoires in COVID-19. Measured with immunoSEQ multiplex PCR; TCRdb has only the in-frame clones, and not every one. The sample lists about 160,000 clones; about 90% were seen once. The sample comprised PBMCs or T cells enriched from blood (not recorded which). These receptors all stem from a woman aged 50 to 65 who had recovered from COVID-19.

V and J are TRBV7-9 and TRBJ2-1, with a tentative D call TRBD2 (6 bases). V gave up 2 bases and J gave up 1 base, with 21 bases separating them. Germline CDR1 reads SEHNR; CDR2 reads FQNEAQ (reference sequence). The CDR3 runs 19 residues. DNA for the CDR3: TGTGCCAGCAGCTTAAGACCGCCGCCCGACGGAGGGTCCTACAATGAGCAGTTCTTC. This translates into CASSLRPPPDGGSYNEQFF.

This rearrangement joins TRBV10-3 to TRBJ2-3, with 7 bases fitting TRBD1. V dropped 2 bases and J dropped 7; count of bases not matched to a gene: 9. The CDR3 extends over 15 amino acids. Germline-derived CDR1 and CDR2 are ENHRY and SYGVKD. The CDR3 sequence is CAISEITGVRNTQYF. For the CDR3, the DNA is TGTGCCATCAGTGAGATAACAGGGGTCCGAAATACGCAGTATTTT.

This clone was detected a few times. The DNA for the CDR3 is TGCGCCAGCAGCTTGTCGGGCAGGGGCTACGAGCAGTACTTC. Amino acids: CASSLSGRGYEQYF. The rearrangement uses TRBV5-1 and TRBJ2-7; D is possibly TRBD1 (6 bases). V dropped 1 base and J dropped 3 bases, with 11 bases sitting between them. Germline values: CDR1 SGHRS, CDR2 YFSETQ. The CDR3 runs to 14 residues.

The CDR3 DNA reads as TGTGCCAGCAGCCCGACTAGCGGGAACATTTACAATGAGCAGTTCTTC. Its protein product is CASSPTSGNIYNEQFF. The chain links TRBV9 to TRBJ2-1, with 11 nucleotides matching TRBD2. The V gene end was trimmed by 4 bases and the J gene end by 4 bases; junction bases not matched to a gene: 7. The CDR3 has 16 residues. Per the germline V gene, CDR1 is SGDLS and CDR2 is YYNGEE.

The CDR3 spells CASSYKGLAGTGELFF. CDR3 DNA sequence: TGTGCCAGCAGCTATAAGGGACTAGCGGGCACCGGGGAGCTGTTTTTT. The chain uses TRBV5-8 and TRBJ2-2; TRBD2 matches at 12 bases. The germline V gene encodes CDR1 SGHTS and CDR2 YDEGEE. The CDR3 extends over 16 amino acids. The trim removed 3 bases at V and 4 bases at J, leaving 4 bases unmatched.

This clone was counted once. The genes are TRBV5-1 and TRBJ2-7; TRBD2 matches at 10 bases. The CDR3 totals 15 residues. Germline values: CDR1 SGHRS, CDR2 YFSETQ. The ends lost 0 bases at V and 4 bases at J; junction bases unmatched: 4. The CDR3 sequence: CASSLGLAGAYEQYF. DNA of the CDR3: TGCGCCAGCAGCTTGGGGCTAGCGGGGGCTTACGAGCAGTACTTC.

The chain is built from TRBV6-5 and TRBJ1-4, with D uncertain. The CDR3 consists of 14 residues. Germline V gene sequence: CDR1 MNHEY, CDR2 SVGAGI. The germline V and J ends were trimmed by 2 bases and 10 bases, with 14 bases remaining between them. This CDR3 reads CASSYREPAGKLFF. In nucleotides, the CDR3 is TGTGCCAGCAGTTACCGGGAGCCTGCGGGAAAACTGTTTTTT.

DNA for the CDR3: TGTGCCAGCAGTTTACGGGACAGGAACAATCAGCCCCAGCATTTT. It codes for CASSLRDRNNQPQHF. This chain joins TRBV28 and TRBJ1-5; 8 positions agree with TRBD1. V gave up 2 bases and J gave up 3 bases; unmatched junction bases: 3. Per the germline V gene, CDR1 is MDHEN and CDR2 is SYDVKM. This CDR3 has 15 amino acids.

This clone appeared a few times. The chain has TRBV18 and TRBJ2-3, with 7 positions matching TRBD1. Germline trimming cut 2 bases from V and 4 bases from J; bases unmatched to any gene: 6. Germline values: CDR1 KGHSH, CDR2 LQKENI. The CDR3 has 15 amino acids. CDR3 in DNA: TGTGCCAGCTCACCATCACAGGGGAGTGCAGATACGCAGTATTTT. It yields the protein CASSPSQGSADTQYF.

The chain has TRBV11-2 and TRBJ2-4, with D possibly TRBD2 on 5 matching bases. This CDR3 is built from 15 residues. The V gene lost 3 bases and the J gene lost 0 bases, with 9 bases spanning the gap. Per germline, CDR1 SGHAT and CDR2 FQNNGV. CDR3 DNA sequence: TGTGCCAGCAGCTTCGCAGGACTAGCCAAAAACATTCAGTACTTC. Amino acid sequence: CASSFAGLAKNIQYF.

This sequence joins TRBV5-1 and TRBJ2-1; TRBD2 agrees at 7 bases. The CDR3 is made up of 17 amino acids. Germline values: CDR1 SGHRS, CDR2 YFSETQ. V shed 0 bases and J 0 bases; nucleotides not matched to a gene: 6. The CDR3 bases are TGCGCCAGCAGCTTGGCGGCTAGCGGAAGCTCCTACAATGAGCAGTTCTTC. As protein: CASSLAASGSSYNEQFF.

This clone appeared a single time. This rearrangement joins TRBV7-8 to TRBJ1-1; 9 nucleotides line up with TRBD1. Germline trimming cut 5 bases from V and 1 base from J; bases unmatched to any gene: 14. From germline, CDR1 is SGHVS and CDR2 FQNEAQ. This CDR3 is 18 amino acids long. CDR3 sequence (DNA): TGTGCCAGCAGCATAACAGGGGGCGCTTGGCCCCAGAACACTGAAGCTTTCTTT. Protein sequence: CASSITGGAWPQNTEAFF.

The chain employs TRBV5-4 and TRBJ2-5, with TRBD2 identical over 11 bases. Germline CDR1 and CDR2: SGHNT and YYREEE (reference sequence). CDR3 length equals 15 residues. Germline trimming cut 4 bases from V and 2 bases from J; bases unmatched to any gene: 4. The CDR3 protein is CASSPTSGMQETQYF. The CDR3 bases are TGTGCCAGCAGCCCGACTAGCGGGATGCAAGAGACCCAGTACTTC.

This chain connects TRBV30 to TRBJ1-1; D is ambiguous. Germline CDR1 is GTSNPN and CDR2 is SVGIG (reference sequence). The germline V and J ends were trimmed by 2 bases and 6 bases, with 16 bases remaining between them. This CDR3 has 14 residues. The CDR3 reads CAWSSYLQLSEAFF. CDR3 bases: TGTGCCTGGAGTTCTTATTTACAGTTGTCTGAAGCTTTCTTT.

The rearrangement links TRBV29-1 to TRBJ1-2; 12 bases agree with TRBD1. The germline V gene has CDR1 SQVTM and CDR2 ANQGSEA. The CDR3 is made up of 14 amino acids. Germline trimming cut 7 bases from V and 5 bases from J; bases unmatched to any gene: 8. CDR3 loop: CSAAGTGGSYGYTF. CDR3 in DNA: TGCAGCGCGGCCGGGACAGGGGGCAGTTATGGCTACACCTTC.

V and J are TRBV5-1 and TRBJ1-1, with TRBD1 identical over 11 bases. The germline gives CDR1 SGHRS, CDR2 YFSETQ. V was clipped by 2 bases and J by 0 bases; unmatched bases: 3. CDR3 length: 16 amino acids. CDR3 nucleotides: TGCGCCAGCAGCTTCCGGACAGGGGGCCTGAACACTGAAGCTTTCTTT. Its protein is CASSFRTGGLNTEAFF.

This chain links TRBV3-1 (or the pseudogene TRBV3-2) with TRBJ1-2, with D perhaps matching TRBD1 (6 bases). With 1 base removed from V and 5 bases from J, the gap between germline ends came to 11 bases. The CDR3 is 14 amino acids. Germline-derived CDR1 and CDR2 are LGHDT and YNNKEL (reference sequence). CDR3: CASSQGTDAYGYTF. The CDR3 region has the DNA TGTGCCAGCAGCCAAGGGACAGATGCTTATGGCTACACCTTC.

The rearrangement joins TRBV11-2 to TRBJ1-5; TRBD1 matches 7 bases. CDR1 and CDR2 from the germline V gene are SGHAT and FQNNGV. J gave up 6 bases and V 5 bases, and 10 bases lay outside the gene matches. This CDR3 spans 15 amino acids. The CDR3 sequence is CASSRTGEAGQPQHF. CDR3 DNA: TGTGCCAGCAGCCGCACAGGGGAGGCCGGTCAGCCCCAGCATTTT.

This chain joins TRBV15 and TRBJ1-4; a weak D match, TRBD1 (6 bases). Trimming left V 1 base short and J 8 bases short, with 17 bases between. Germline V gene lookup returns CDR1 LNHNV and CDR2 YYDKDF (reference sequence). This CDR3 is built from 16 residues. The CDR3 region has the DNA TGTGCCACCAGCAGAGCTGGGGCAGGGGAAGCGGAAAAACTGTTTTTT. It is translated as CATSRAGAGEAEKLFF.

CDR3 amino acids: CASSNRGQGNYGYTF. CDR3 nucleotides: TGTGCCAGCAGTAACCGGGGACAGGGCAACTATGGCTACACCTTC. This rearrangement joins TRBV6-5 to TRBJ1-2; 9 positions agree with TRBD1. This CDR3 has 15 residues. V lost 5 bases and J lost 2; bases outside the gene matches: 6. Germline CDR1 reads MNHEY; CDR2 reads SVGAGI.

This chain uses TRBV2 with TRBJ2-5; TRBD1 might be the D (6 bases). Trimming left V 5 bases short and J 1 base short, with 11 bases between. This CDR3 spans 14 amino acids. CDR1 is SNHLY, CDR2 FYNNEI, per germline. CDR3 sequence reads: CASSPRTVQETQYF. CDR3 sequence (DNA): TGTGCCAGCAGTCCTAGGACAGTCCAAGAGACCCAGTACTTC.